The clone carrying this T cell receptor (beta chain) was detected only a few times. This may be a read error: a much more frequent sequence differs by one nucleotide. This sample was taken from a study of Graves' ophthalmopathy and Graves' hyperthyroidism. This CDR3 has 17 amino acids. Germline-derived CDR1 and CDR2 are DFQATT and SNEGSKA (reference sequence). Transcripts of RNA were the source for amplifying TCR beta CDR3 regions. Scientists carried out first-round RT-PCR using HTBI primers and then a second-round multiplex PCR. TCRdb itself ran the multiplex PCR reads through MiXCR, one entry per CDR3 protein. In the table there are roughly 350,000 distinct CDR3 sequences, about a sixth of which are singletons.

The TCR sequence derives from an adult woman with stable Graves' hyperthyroidism. Sequencing was performed on peripheral blood. The chain recombines TRBV20-1 with TRBJ1-6; maybe TRBD1 (5 bases). CDR3 region: CSARDWQRGENNPPLHF. The CDR3, as DNA: TGCAGTGCTAGAGATTGGCAACGAGGGGAGAATAATCCACCCCTCCACTTT.